This TCR beta chain comes out of a study of blood T cell repertoires in COVID-19. Background on the study: Italy, Spain and the United States were the sources of the convalescent and acute COVID-19 samples.

From germline, CDR1 is SGHNT and CDR2 YYREEE (reference sequence). Trimming stripped 0 bases from V and 0 bases from J, with 12 bases between. The CDR3 contains 17 residues. Method: immunoSEQ multiplex PCR; TCRdb's copy keeps in-frame clones and lacks some. This sample carries approximately 160,000 clones, roughly 81% of them seen once, and the ten largest clones take 7.5% to 8%. Sequenced sample: peripheral blood. This chain joins TRBV5-4 and TRBJ2-2; D gene unclear. This receptor was taken from a man aged 35 to 55 who had recovered from COVID-19. For the CDR3, the DNA is TGTGCCAGCAGCTTGGGGTGGCGGTCCTCGAACACCGGGGAGCTGTTTTTT. Its protein is CASSLGWRSSNTGELFF.